What follows is one T cell receptor (beta chain) and its context. There were TCR beta CDR3 regions amplified from RNA transcripts. The HTBI primer set served for first-round RT-PCR of the TCR CDR3. TCRdb reanalysed the multiplex PCR reads using MiXCR and keeps one entry per CDR3 protein. The repertoire consists of approximately 640,000 distinct CDR3 sequences, with 45% occurring once and the leading ten covering about 7.7%. These data belong to a study of T cells in Graves' hyperthyroidism and ophthalmopathy. The source material was peripheral blood or thyroid tissue (not recorded which). The receptor was isolated from an adult man with Graves' disease, either hyperthyroidism or ophthalmopathy (not recorded which).

The CDR3 reads CASSGGGRGTQYF. The CDR3 DNA reads as TGTGCCAGCAGTGGGGGCGGGAGAGGGACCCAGTACTTC. The chain recombines TRBV6-1 with TRBJ2-5; 7 nucleotides line up with TRBD2. The CDR3 consists of 13 residues. J lost 7 bases, V lost 4 bases, and 6 bases had no gene match. CDR1 and CDR2 from the germline V gene are MNHNS and SASEGT.